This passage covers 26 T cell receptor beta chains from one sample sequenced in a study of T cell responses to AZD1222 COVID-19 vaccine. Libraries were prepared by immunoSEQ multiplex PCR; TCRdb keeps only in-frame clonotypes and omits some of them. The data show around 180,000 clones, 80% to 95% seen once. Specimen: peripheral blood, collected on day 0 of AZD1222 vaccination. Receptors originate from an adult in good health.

The CDR3 loop is CASSSDGVVGKLFF. The CDR3 DNA is TGTGCCAGCAGTTCGGACGGAGTAGTGGGAAAACTGTTTTTT. The chain uses TRBV27 and TRBJ1-4; D is unclear. The germline V gene encodes CDR1 MNHEY and CDR2 SMNVEV (reference sequence). The CDR3 runs to 14 residues. V was trimmed by 4 bases and J by 10 bases, leaving 16 bases between them.

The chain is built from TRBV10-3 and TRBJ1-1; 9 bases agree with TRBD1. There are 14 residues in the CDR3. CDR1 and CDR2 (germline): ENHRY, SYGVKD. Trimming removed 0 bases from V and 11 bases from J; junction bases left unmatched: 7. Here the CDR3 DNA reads TGTGCCATCAGTGAGTCGAGCAGGGACAGGGAGGCTTTCTTT. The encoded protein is CAISESSRDREAFF.

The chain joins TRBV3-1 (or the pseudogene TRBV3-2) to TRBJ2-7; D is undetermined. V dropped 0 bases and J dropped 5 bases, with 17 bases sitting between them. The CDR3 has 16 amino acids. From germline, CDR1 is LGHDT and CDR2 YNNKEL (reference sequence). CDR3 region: CASSQESRATIDEQYF. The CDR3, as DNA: TGTGCCAGCAGCCAAGAGTCGCGAGCCACGATCGACGAGCAGTACTTC.

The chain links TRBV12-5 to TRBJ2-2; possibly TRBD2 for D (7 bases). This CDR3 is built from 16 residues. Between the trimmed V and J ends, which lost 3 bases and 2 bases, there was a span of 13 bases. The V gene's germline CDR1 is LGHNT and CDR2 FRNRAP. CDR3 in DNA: TGTGCTAGTGGTTTTTGGAGGGGGGGAAACACCGGGGAGCTGTTTTTT. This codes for CASGFWRGGNTGELFF.

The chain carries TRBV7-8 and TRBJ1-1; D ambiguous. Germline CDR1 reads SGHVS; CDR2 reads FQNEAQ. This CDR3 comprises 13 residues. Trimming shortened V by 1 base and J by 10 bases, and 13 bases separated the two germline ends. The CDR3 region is CASSLDLGSPAFF. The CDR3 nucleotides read TGTGCCAGCAGCTTAGATTTAGGGTCCCCAGCTTTCTTT. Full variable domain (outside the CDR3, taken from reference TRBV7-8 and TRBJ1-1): GAGVSQSPRYKVAKRGQDVALRCDPISGHVSLFWYQQALGQGPEFLTYFQNEAQLDKSGLPSDRFFAERPEGSVSTLKIQRTQQEDSAVYLCASSLDLGSPAFFGQGTRLTVV.

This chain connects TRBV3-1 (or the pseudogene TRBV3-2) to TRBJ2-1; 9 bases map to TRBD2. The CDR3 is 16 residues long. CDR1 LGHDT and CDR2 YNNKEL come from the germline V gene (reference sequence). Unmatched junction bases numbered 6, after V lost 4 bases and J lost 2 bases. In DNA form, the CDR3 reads TGTGCCAGCAGCCGGGGGAGCGGGAGGACCTACAATGAGCAGTTCTTC. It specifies CASSRGSGRTYNEQFF.

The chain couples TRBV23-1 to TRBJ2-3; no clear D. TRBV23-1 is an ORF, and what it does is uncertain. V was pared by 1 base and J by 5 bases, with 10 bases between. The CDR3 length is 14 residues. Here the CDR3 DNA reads TGCGCCAGCAGTCAATGGACCCACCTAGATACGCAGTATTTT. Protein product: CASSQWTHLDTQYF.

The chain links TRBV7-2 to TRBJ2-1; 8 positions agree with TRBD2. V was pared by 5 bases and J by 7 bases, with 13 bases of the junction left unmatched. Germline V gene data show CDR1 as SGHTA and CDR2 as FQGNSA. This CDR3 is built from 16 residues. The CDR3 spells CASSAAGGGVGNEQFF. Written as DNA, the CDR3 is TGTGCCAGCAGCGCCGCGGGGGGCGGAGTGGGGAATGAGCAGTTCTTC.

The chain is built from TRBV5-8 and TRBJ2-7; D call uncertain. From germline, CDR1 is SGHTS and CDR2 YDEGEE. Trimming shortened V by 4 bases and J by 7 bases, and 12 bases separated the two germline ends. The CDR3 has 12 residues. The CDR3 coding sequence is TGTGCCAGCAGCCCTACACAGAGAGAGCAGTACGTC. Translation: CASSPTQREQYV.

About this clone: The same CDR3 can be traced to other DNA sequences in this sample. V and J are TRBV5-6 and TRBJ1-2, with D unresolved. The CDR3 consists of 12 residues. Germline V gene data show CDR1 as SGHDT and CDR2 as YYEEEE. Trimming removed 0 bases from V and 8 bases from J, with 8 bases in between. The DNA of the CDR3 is TGTGCCAGCAGCTTGGCATTGGACGGCTACACCTTC. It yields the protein CASSLALDGYTF.

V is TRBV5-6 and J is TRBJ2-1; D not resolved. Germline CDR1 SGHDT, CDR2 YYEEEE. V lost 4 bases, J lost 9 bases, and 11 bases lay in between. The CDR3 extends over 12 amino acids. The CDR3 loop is CASSPPVGEQFF. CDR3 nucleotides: TGTGCCAGCAGCCCCCCGGTGGGTGAGCAGTTCTTC.

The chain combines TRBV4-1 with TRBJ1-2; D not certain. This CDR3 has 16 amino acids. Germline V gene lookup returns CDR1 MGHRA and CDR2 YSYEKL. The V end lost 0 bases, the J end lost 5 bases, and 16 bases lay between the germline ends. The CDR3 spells CASSQDGRGNRYGYTF. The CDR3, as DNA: TGCGCCAGCAGCCAAGATGGCCGTGGGAACCGGTATGGCTACACCTTC.

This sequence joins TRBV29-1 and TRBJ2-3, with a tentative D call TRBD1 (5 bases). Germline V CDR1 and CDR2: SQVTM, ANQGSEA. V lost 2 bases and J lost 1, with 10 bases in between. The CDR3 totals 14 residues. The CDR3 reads CSVEQGYGTDTQYF. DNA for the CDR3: TGCAGCGTTGAACAGGGTTACGGCACAGATACGCAGTATTTT.

CDR3 nucleotides: TGTGCCAGCAGCTCGGGCGGGGGGCCGAACACCGGGGAGCTGTTTTTT. Translated, it gives CASSSGGGPNTGELFF. V and J are TRBV7-2 and TRBJ2-2; 8 bases map to TRBD2. Unmatched junction bases numbered 4, after V lost 4 bases and J lost 0 bases. Per the germline V gene, CDR1 is SGHTA and CDR2 is FQGNSA. This CDR3 region has 16 residues.

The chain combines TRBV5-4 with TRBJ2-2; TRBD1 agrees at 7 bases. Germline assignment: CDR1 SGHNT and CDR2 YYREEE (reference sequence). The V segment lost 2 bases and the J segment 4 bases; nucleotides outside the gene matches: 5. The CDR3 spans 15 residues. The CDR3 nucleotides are TGTGCCAGCAGCTTAGGGGGCCCGGGCACCGGGGAGCTGTTTTTT. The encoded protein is CASSLGGPGTGELFF.

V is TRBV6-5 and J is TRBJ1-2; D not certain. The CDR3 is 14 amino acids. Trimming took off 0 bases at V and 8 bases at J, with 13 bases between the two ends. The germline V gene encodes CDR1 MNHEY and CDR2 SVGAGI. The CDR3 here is CASSYSYREGGYTF. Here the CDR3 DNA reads TGTGCCAGCAGTTACTCCTACCGGGAGGGCGGCTACACCTTC.

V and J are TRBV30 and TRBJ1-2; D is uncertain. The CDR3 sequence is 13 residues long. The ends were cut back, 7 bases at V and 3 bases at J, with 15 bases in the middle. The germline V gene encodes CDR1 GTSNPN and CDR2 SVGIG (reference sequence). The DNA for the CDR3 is TGTGCCTCAACCATACTGGGCGACTATGGCTACACCTTC. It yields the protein CASTILGDYGYTF. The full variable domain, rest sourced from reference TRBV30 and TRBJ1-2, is SQTIHQWPATLVQPVGSPLSLECTVEGTSNPNLYWYRQAAGRGLQLLFYSVGIGQISSEVPQNLSASRPQDRQFILSSKKLLLSDSGFYLCASTILGDYGYTFGSGTRLTVV.

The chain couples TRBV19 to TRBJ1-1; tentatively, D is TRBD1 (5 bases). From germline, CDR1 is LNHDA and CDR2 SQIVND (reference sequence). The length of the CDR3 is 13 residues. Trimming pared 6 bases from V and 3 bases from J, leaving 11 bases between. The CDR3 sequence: CASRLREYTEAFF. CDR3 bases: TGTGCCAGTAGACTCAGGGAATACACTGAAGCTTTCTTT.

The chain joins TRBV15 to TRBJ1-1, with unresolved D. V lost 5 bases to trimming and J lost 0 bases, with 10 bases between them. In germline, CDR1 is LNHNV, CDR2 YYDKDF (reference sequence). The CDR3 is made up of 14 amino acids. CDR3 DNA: TGTGCCACCAGCCCCCAGGATCTGAACACTGAAGCTTTCTTT. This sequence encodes CATSPQDLNTEAFF.

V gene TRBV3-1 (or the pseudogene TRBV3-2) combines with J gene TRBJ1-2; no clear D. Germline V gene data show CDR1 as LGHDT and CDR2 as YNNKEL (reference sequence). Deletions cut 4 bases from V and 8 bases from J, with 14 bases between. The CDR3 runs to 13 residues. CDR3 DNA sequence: TGTGCCAGCAGCCGTAAGACAAATCGAGGCTACACCTTC. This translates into CASSRKTNRGYTF.

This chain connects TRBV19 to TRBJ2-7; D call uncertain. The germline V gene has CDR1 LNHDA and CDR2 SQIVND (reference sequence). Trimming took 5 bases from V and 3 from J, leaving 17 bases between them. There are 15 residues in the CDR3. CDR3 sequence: CASSPGPGPYYEQYV. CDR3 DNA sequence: TGTGCCAGTAGTCCTGGACCGGGCCCCTACTACGAGCAGTACGTC.

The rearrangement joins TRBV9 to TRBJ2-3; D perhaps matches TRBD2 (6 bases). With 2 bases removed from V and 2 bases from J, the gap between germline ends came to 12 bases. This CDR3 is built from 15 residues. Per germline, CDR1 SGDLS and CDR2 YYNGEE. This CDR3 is CASSVASAYTDTQYF. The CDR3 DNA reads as TGTGCCAGCAGCGTCGCTAGCGCCTACACAGATACGCAGTATTTT. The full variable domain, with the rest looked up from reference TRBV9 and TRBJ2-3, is DSGVTQTPKHLITATGQRVTLRCSPRSGDLSVYWYQQSLDQGLQFLIQYYNGEERAKGNILERFSAQQFPDLHSELNLSSLELGDSALYFCASSVASAYTDTQYFGPGTRLTVL.

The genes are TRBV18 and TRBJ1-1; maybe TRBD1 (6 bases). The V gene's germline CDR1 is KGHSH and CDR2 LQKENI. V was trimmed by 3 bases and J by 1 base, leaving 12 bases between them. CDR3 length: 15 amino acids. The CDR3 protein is CASSPQGTANTEAFF. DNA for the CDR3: TGTGCCAGCTCACCGCAGGGGACGGCGAACACTGAAGCTTTCTTT. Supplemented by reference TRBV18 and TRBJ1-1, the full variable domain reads NAGVMQNPRHLVRRRGQEARLRCSPMKGHSHVYWYRQLPEEGLKFMVYLQKENIIDESGMPKERFSAEFPKEGPSILRIQQVVRGDSAAYFCASSPQGTANTEAFFGQGTRLTVV.

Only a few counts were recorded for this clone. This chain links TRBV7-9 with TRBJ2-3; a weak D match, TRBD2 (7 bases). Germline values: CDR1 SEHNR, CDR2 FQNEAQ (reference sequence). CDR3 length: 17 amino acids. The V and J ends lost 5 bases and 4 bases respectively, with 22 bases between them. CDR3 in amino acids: CASSPSWGGVGADTQYF. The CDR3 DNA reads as TGTGCCAGCAGCCCCAGCTGGGGGGGCGTCGGGGCAGATACGCAGTATTTT.

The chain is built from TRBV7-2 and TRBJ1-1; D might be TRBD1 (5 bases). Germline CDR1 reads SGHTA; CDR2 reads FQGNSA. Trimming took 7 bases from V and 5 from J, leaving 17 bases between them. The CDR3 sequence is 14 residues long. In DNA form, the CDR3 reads TGTGCCAGCACCGGGGGGGTAGGGAGGACTGAAGCTTTCTTT. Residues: CASTGGVGRTEAFF.

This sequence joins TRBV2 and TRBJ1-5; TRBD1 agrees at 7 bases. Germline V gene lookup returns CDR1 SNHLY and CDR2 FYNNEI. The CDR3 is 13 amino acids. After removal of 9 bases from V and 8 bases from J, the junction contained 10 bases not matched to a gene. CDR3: CASTGQTIKPQHF. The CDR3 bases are TGTGCCAGTACGGGACAGACAATCAAGCCCCAGCATTTT.